This T cell receptor (beta chain) was recorded in a study of metastatic and nonmetastatic thyroid tumors. Study in general: Malignant thyroid and benign thyroid patients provided blood and tumor or nodule tissue whose repertoires were compared.

Overall study findings and caveats: Relative to benign nodules, malignant thyroid tumors were reportedly characterized by significantly elevated TCR beta diversity in blood and tumor.

Prior to thyroid surgery, none of the patients had received any treatment. This clone was seen repeatedly, ten times or more. As yet, its antigen is unknown. Original analysis: Between-group CDR3 differences, defined by clinicopathological status, yielded a distant-metastasis classifier for papillary thyroid cancer. With MiXCR, TCRdb reprocessed the PCR reads. The V and J calls were determined by TCRdb, not by the authors. There are 30,000 or so clones in the sample; roughly 25% occur only once, and 7% to 10% lies in the top ten. The V gene's germline CDR1 is KGHSH and CDR2 LQKENI. The CDR3 has 15 amino acids. The V end lost 1 base, the J end lost 5 bases, and 14 bases lay between the germline ends.

This receptor was taken from a female donor with papillary thyroid cancer or a benign thyroid nodule (not recorded which). Some clones in this sample may be carry-over from other donors' samples. The sequencing input was blood. The genes are TRBV18 and TRBJ2-5; D possibly corresponds to TRBD1 (5 bases). The CDR3 sequence is CASSPQDTVLETQYF. CDR3 coding DNA: TGTGCCAGCTCACCACAGGACACGGTCCTGGAGACCCAGTACTTC.